The clone carrying this T cell receptor beta chain has a handful of counts. These data come from a study of cytomegalovirus exposure and HLA in healthy donors. PCR amplification relied on 60 Vbeta primers (plus 13 Jbeta primers). In the authors' methods: The authors later counted roughly 77 million unique TCR beta chains, some 11 million of them shared. Sequencing was performed with immunoSEQ multiplex PCR; in TCRdb, only in-frame clones are kept and a portion is missing. D and trimming were read from the DNA, whereas the V and J calls and clone size are those reported in that table. This sample carries around 60,000 clones, about 75% of them seen once, and the ten largest clones take approximately 22%. Germline assignment: CDR1 SGHTA and CDR2 FQGNSA. This CDR3 region has 15 residues. The V end lost 6 bases, the J end lost 10 bases, and 21 bases lay between the germline ends.

The V and J genes are TRBV7-2 and TRBJ1-4; the D gene is possibly TRBD1 (6 bases). This TCR derives from a woman in her forties in good health and CMV-seropositive. The sequencing sample was made of PBMCs. CDR3: CASREGGGVGGKLFF. In DNA, the CDR3 is TGTGCCAGCAGGGAAGGGGGTGGAGTCGGCGGAAAACTGTTTTTT.